Given below is one T cell receptor (beta chain) in context. Its binding antigen is unknown. Base qualities are not recorded, but no much larger clone differs from it by a single base. The cohort comprised 670 or so healthy bone marrow donors. At the time of sampling, all cohort members were nominally healthy, though unrecorded immune exposures were likely present. The donor tested CMV seropositive, placing the donor among the roughly 300 seropositive members of the cohort. A peripheral blood sample was provided by each donor, and peripheral blood mononuclear cells were used for TCR beta sequencing. Genomic DNA extraction from the blood cell samples was performed with the Qiagen DNeasy Blood Extraction Kit. The data belong to a study of cytomegalovirus exposure and HLA in healthy donors (dated 2017 in TCRdb). Some background on the complete study: An earlier analysis of several hundred of the donors reported 276 Gb of sequence data and roughly 120 million unique TCR beta sequences obtained from about 179 million T cells. The study combined high-throughput TCR immunosequencing, statistical association of individual TCRs with disease status, and machine learning to predict cytomegalovirus infection status. A handful of DR-DQ haplotypes were handled as single units for association and clustering because linkage in the cohort was strong. Besides the first cohort of approximately 670 subjects, a separate validation cohort made up of roughly 120 different subjects was used. Of the 300 to 400 genotyped donors, approximately 83% fell in the genetic ancestry cluster associated with self-reported Caucasian donors. Typing coverage varied by locus: roughly 629-640 donors for A, B, C, DRB1 and DQB1; 500 to 550 for DQA1; more than 600 for DPA1; more than 450 for DPB1. In a later genetic analysis, genome-wide SNP genotypes for 398 of the 666 donors were used, and that subset was treated as a discovery cohort. Every discovery cohort repertoire had been produced on one sequencing platform. Donor age, sex, ethnicity and CMV serostatus were collected together with the repertoire data. The study used immunosequencing to profile the T cell repertoires of several hundred subjects and linked those repertoires to cytomegalovirus serostatus. In a later analysis, previously published TCR beta repertoires from 670 or so donors were re-analyzed and high-resolution HLA genotyping was added so that TCR occurrence patterns could be studied. About 310 gigabases of sequencing data and tens of millions of unique TCR sequences were included in an early release covering roughly 700 HLA-typed donors. An earlier analysis of 587 of the donors used high-throughput TCR beta sequencing to judge whether each TCR beta V gene segment behaved as functional or pseudogenic. The study was designed to test whether signatures of past pathogen exposure could be identified by cataloging public T cell receptors. Among roughly 370 genotyped donors of the cohort, an average of about 240,000 unique TCR beta nucleotide sequences were sequenced per donor, roughly 20% of them non-productive. Class I and class II HLA loci were covered by the typing at four-digit resolution. The later analysis used no new phenotypic data to find candidate immune exposures, relying instead on TCR beta sequences and their occurrence across donors.

Here is what the overall study found, with its caveats: In both the original and validation cohorts, the classifier was reported to diagnose cytomegalovirus status with high specificity and sensitivity. Because the 87-base-pair reads could not distinguish some IMGT-functional V segments, including TRBV6-2 and TRBV6-3, those segments were excluded. The study listed over 150 TCR beta chains as associated with cytomegalovirus. Most TCR sequences were seen in very few donors, while some public TCRs were found in many individuals. The cohort was sequenced for TCR beta chains only, and without alpha or paired-chain data the features that could be detected were limited. V-gene and J-gene trimming of TCR beta chains was associated with a missense DCLRE1C variant in a later genetic analysis, and the association was replicated in an independent cohort. Sequencing depth was assumed to be roughly uniform across donors in the presence/absence analyses, though that assumption may not hold. For the cohort, immune exposure information was limited to CMV serostatus. A later analysis found that TCR association rates varied across HLA loci, with DRB1 alleles showing the most associated TCRs and HLA-C alleles the fewest. In vitro tests confirmed that a few of the cytomegalovirus-associated TCR beta chains recognize cytomegalovirus antigens. A group of highly shared sequence variants was considered likely to be a technical artifact of the sequencing pipeline. Linkage disequilibrium might explain the correlated functional status among segregating V segments, but an unknown experimental factor could not be ruled out. Because some donors lacked HLA typing at each locus, the association tests relied only on the typed subset. According to a later genetic analysis, donors in an Asian-associated ancestry cluster had fewer N-insertions in productive TCRs than the approximately 670-donor mean. According to the authors, the approach could potentially be generalized to other disease states and immunological phenotypes. Several of the top co-occurrence clusters appeared to be linked to parvovirus B19, influenza, CMV and Epstein-Barr virus, according to a later analysis. Strong co-occurrence of HLA alleles, especially DR and DQ, made assigning TCR associations to individual alleles difficult. In a later analysis, HLA-associated TCR beta chains showed more clonal expansion and lower generation probabilities than non-associated chains that were equally common. A later analysis associated about 17,000 TCR beta sequences with specific HLA alleles at a false discovery rate of 0.05. Most CMV-associated TCR beta chains appeared to be HLA-restricted in a later analysis, and the HLA associations seemed to be driven largely by CMV exposure. In an earlier analysis of roughly 500 of the donors, most TCR beta V segments appeared in productive rearrangements about 90% or about 30% of the time, broadly matching IMGT annotations. A further reported finding was that TCR beta sequences accurately predicted the HLA-A and HLA-B alleles for most subjects in the first cohort. Because counts were too low, seventeen rarely observed V segments, including chromosome 9 orphons, were excluded from the earlier analysis of under 650 of the donors.

Via the germline V gene (reference sequence), CDR1 is LNHDA and CDR2 SQIVND. The CDR3 goes from the cysteine to the phenylalanine over 18 residues. Only CDR3 DNA remains: 54 bases, in frame from the first base. V and J are trimmed by 7 bases and 5 bases, and the gene matches miss 13 bases of the junction. To prepare the library, the immunoSEQ multiplex PCR assay was applied. The multiplex PCR relied on a mix of 60 forward primers for TCR Vbeta segments and 13 reverse primers for TCR Jbeta segments. The CDR3 region of rearranged TCR beta genes was amplified from genomic DNA by a multiplex PCR assay. Amplified TCR beta libraries were sequenced as 87-base-pair reads on the Illumina HiSeq System. The original methods were these. In a later analysis, approximately 74 million unique TCR beta chains were counted across the 500 to 850 repertoires, and about 9.9 million of these chains were shared by at least two donors. Raw reads were error-corrected and collapsed into unique sequences with a nearest-neighbor algorithm that merged closely related sequences to remove PCR and sequencing errors. V, D and J gene segments were assigned by aligning CDR3 sequences to IMGT reference sequences. For a sequence to be retained, a match of at least six nucleotides to both a V gene segment and a J gene segment was required. Rearrangements were classified as productive when the CDR3 lacked stop codons and remained in frame with V and J, and all other rearrangements were classified as non-productive. Following IMGT convention, CDR3 was defined as the stretch from the second conserved V-encoded cysteine up to the conserved J-encoded phenylalanine. The earlier analysis of about 640 of the donors excluded any sequence lacking an unambiguous match to a single V gene segment. In an earlier analysis of approximately 500 of the donors, a V segment was called functional when productive rearrangements were above 56.7%, and segregating when the standard deviation between donors exceeded 5%. A statistical classification framework was built for diagnosing cytomegalovirus status from the catalog of TCR beta chain sequences. A later analysis assigned V and J genes by comparing TCR nucleotide sequences with IMGT/GENE-DB human TR gene sequences. In a later analysis, CDR3 sequences and most-parsimonious VDJ recombination scenarios were assigned using the TCRdist pipeline. A later analysis defined each TCR beta chain by its CDR3 amino acid sequence plus V-gene family, and excluded reads lacking a unique V-gene family. To address suspected cross-contamination and a sequencing artifact, a later analysis removed several hundred highly shared, low-generation-probability nucleotide sequences. A later analysis calculated a clonal expansion index for each public chain from normalized within-repertoire ranks of inferred template counts. Generation probabilities in a later analysis came from a VDJ recombination model fitted to out-of-frame rearrangements, and those results were checked against IGoR. In a later analysis, TCR-TCR, TCR-HLA and TCR-CMV co-occurrence was scored with hypergeometric tests, and a repertoire-size bias correction was applied to TCR pairs. To estimate false discovery rates, a later analysis permuted the HLA or CMV assignments 20 times. In a later analysis, co-occurring TCRs were grouped using DBSCAN, and TCRdist sequence similarity was added for clustering within HLA-allele-positive subsets. Repertoires with fewer than 30,000 or more than 120,000 public chains were left out of co-occurrence clustering, as were about 5 repertoires with anomalous nucleotide sharing. TCRdb stores this immuneACCESS table with in-frame sequences only. Part of the clones is absent; in the studies checked, under half of the shortfall reflects unresolved V genes, and no reason is known for the rest. From that table come the V and J calls and clone size; the DNA was used to work out D and trimming. This sample is represented by 110,000 or so clones; approximately 69% of them were singletons. The top ten hold 4.2% of the sample.

The chain is assembled from TRBV19 and TRBJ2-3; TRBD2 lines up with 15 middle nucleotides. Sequencing used PBMCs. The sequence derives from a woman aged 40 to 49 in good health and CMV-seropositive. The nucleotide sequence reads as follows: TGTGCCAGTACCACGTCCCGGACTAGCGGGAGGGCCAAAGATACGCAGTATTTT. The resulting protein is CASTTSRTSGRAKDTQYF.